This T cell receptor beta chain was recovered during a study of identical twins. TCRdb used MiXCR to reprocess the 5' RACE reads, holding one entry per CDR3 protein. The sample consists of a few hundred thousand distinct CDR3 sequences, 13% to 15% of them appearing once. Study-level results: Invariant MAIT and iNKT cells could partly confound zero-insertion analyses. Twin pairs' shared out-of-frame alpha sequences were enriched in low generation probability. Modelling underestimated the level of out-of-frame TCR alpha sharing observed in monozygotic twins.

For this clonotype: Its specificity is not known.

Trimming stripped 5 bases from V and 3 bases from J, with 14 bases between. The CDR3 sequence is 14 residues long. Germline CDR1 MNHEY, CDR2 SVGEGT. This sample also belongs to another study, concerning yellow fever vaccine responses in identical twins.

This chain joins TRBV6-2 or TRBV6-3 and TRBJ2-7; D is possibly TRBD2 (6 bases). This sequence originates from a woman younger than 35 in good health. Sequences were obtained from CD4+ T cells sorted from blood. The CDR3 bases are TGTGCCAGCAGTCGCTCTGGGGGGATCTACGAGCAGTACTTC. Translating it yields CASSRSGGIYEQYF.